This T cell receptor (beta chain) was observed in a study of blood T cells in healthy people across ages. Study outcomes and limitations: Lack of knowledge of donor CMV status possibly confounded expanded clonotype changes. Long-lived donors carried more naive CD4+ cells and greater diversity than aged donors.

CDR3 length equals 15 residues. Germline trimming cut 7 bases from V and 1 base from J; bases unmatched to any gene: 7. Germline V gene data show CDR1 as ENHRY and CDR2 as SYGVKD. Primed by a sample-barcoded 5' primer and a J-beta primer mix, a second PCR proceeded for 7 to 11 cycles. A single record per CDR3 protein comes from TCRdb applying MiXCR to the 5' RACE reads. Of fewer than 800,000 distinct CDR3 sequences in the sample, less than 40% were seen once. This clonotype was detected many times. Its target is not known. Every sample gave at least 6 micrograms of total RNA when it was extracted. The receptor was derived from a woman at least 80 years old in good health. Sequencing was performed on blood. The chain couples TRBV10-3 to TRBJ2-7, with 10 nucleotides matching TRBD1. The CDR3 coding sequence is TGTGCCATCACCTCAGCGGGACAGGGGTCCTACGAGCAGTACTTC. Amino acids: CAITSAGQGSYEQYF.